These T cell receptor beta chains were read from a single sample in a study of CD4 T cells in relation to SARS-CoV-2 and coronaviruses. Their antigens are not known. Clones were read by immunoSEQ multiplex PCR, and TCRdb kept only the in-frame ones, dropping some. The sample carries roughly 25,000 clones, 70% to 80% recorded once. Source material: CD4+ T cells from PBMCs, cultured in vitro. Receptors originate from a human donor in good health. Both conserved end residues are part of each CDR3. A D gene is named only where the DNA matches it firmly. Clone size is stated in some rows and not others, as once, few, many or a class when expanded.

V gene	D gene	clone size	J gene	CDR3 protein	CDR3 DNA
TRBV6-1	TRBD2	NA	TRBJ2-1	CASSERASGRTYNEQFF	TGTGCCAGCAGTGAAAGGGCTAGCGGGAGGACTTACAATGAGCAGTTCTTC
TRBV10-3	TRBD2	NA	TRBJ2-3	CAILPSGSTDTQYF	TGTGCCATCTTGCCTAGCGGTAGCACAGATACGCAGTATTTT
TRBV28	TRBD2	NA	TRBJ2-7	CASSYSSGSSRQYF	TGTGCCAGCAGTTACTCTAGCGGGAGTTCCCGGCAGTACTTC
TRBV5-4	NA	NA	TRBJ1-6	CASSGRGNSPLHF	TGTGCCAGCAGCGGGCGGGGGAATTCACCCCTCCACTTT
TRBV5-6	TRBD1	NA	TRBJ1-4	CASSLQGRHEKLFF	TGTGCCAGCAGCTTACAGGGGAGGCATGAAAAACTGTTTTTT
TRBV10-3	TRBD1	NA	TRBJ2-1	CAIRGQGNNEQFF	TGTGCCATCAGAGGACAGGGCAACAATGAGCAGTTCTTC
TRBV11-2	NA	NA	TRBJ1-1	CASSLDRGTEAFF	TGTGCCAGCAGCTTAGATAGGGGAACTGAAGCTTTCTTT
TRBV6-1	TRBD2	NA	TRBJ2-1	CASSEPGGGDNEQFF	TGTGCCAGCAGTGAACCCGGCGGGGGGGACAATGAGCAGTTCTTC
TRBV7-9	NA	NA	TRBJ1-5	CASSLQSHQPQHF	TGTGCCAGCAGCTTACAGTCTCACCAGCCCCAGCATTTT
TRBV6-5	NA	NA	TRBJ1-2	CASGGRFYGYTF	TGTGCCAGCGGAGGCAGGTTCTATGGCTACACCTTC
TRBV30	NA	NA	TRBJ1-3	CAWSGQISGNTIYF	TGTGCCTGGAGTGGGCAGATCTCTGGAAACACCATATATTTT
TRBV7-8	NA	once	TRBJ1-1	CASSLEVGTWDTEAFF	TGTGCCAGCAGCTTAGAAGTCGGGACATGGGACACTGAAGCTTTCTTT
TRBV7-7	TRBD2	NA	TRBJ2-2	CASSFRERLAGNTGELFF	TGTGCCAGCAGCTTTCGTGAAAGACTAGCGGGGAACACCGGGGAGCTGTTTTTT
TRBV5-6	NA	NA	TRBJ2-7	CASSLGTFVSYEQYF	TGTGCCAGCAGCTTGGGCACTTTCGTAAGCTACGAGCAGTACTTC
TRBV20-1	NA	NA	TRBJ2-5	CSAYRVETQYF	TGCAGTGCTTACAGGGTCGAGACCCAGTACTTC
TRBV3-1/TRBV3-2	TRBD2	NA	TRBJ2-3	CASSRKTSGTGTDTQYF	TGTGCCAGCAGCCGAAAGACTAGCGGGACGGGCACAGATACGCAGTATTTT
TRBV3-1/TRBV3-2	NA	NA	TRBJ2-5	CASSFLGVGETQYF	TGTGCCAGCAGCTTTCTCGGAGTGGGGGAGACCCAGTACTTC
TRBV6-5	NA	few	TRBJ1-2	CASRPAGGHGYTF	TGTGCCAGCAGACCGGCTGGGGGTCATGGCTACACCTTC
TRBV19	NA	NA	TRBJ1-2	CASSMPRAQPGPKKGYTF	TGTGCCAGTAGTATGCCAAGAGCCCAGCCAGGGCCTAAGAAGGGGTACACCTTC
TRBV18	TRBD1	NA	TRBJ1-4	CASSGTGNREKLFF	TGTGCCAGCTCCGGGACAGGGAATAGAGAAAAACTGTTTTTT
TRBV3-1/TRBV3-2	NA	NA	TRBJ2-2	CASSPLTGELFF	TGTGCCAGCAGCCCCCTCACCGGGGAGCTGTTTTTT
TRBV9	NA	NA	TRBJ2-5	CASSLARQGGQETQYF	TGTGCCAGCAGCCTCGCCCGACAGGGAGGACAAGAGACCCAGTACTTC
TRBV24-1	TRBD1	NA	TRBJ2-3	CATSLDRAPDTQYF	TGTGCCACCAGCTTAGACAGGGCTCCAGATACGCAGTATTTT
TRBV29-1	TRBD1	few	TRBJ1-4	CSVVLGSGGEKLFF	TGCAGCGTTGTTTTGGGGTCAGGGGGAGAAAAACTGTTTTTT
TRBV29-1	NA	NA	TRBJ2-2	CSALPDLNTGELFF	TGCAGCGCCCTCCCGGACTTAAACACCGGGGAGCTGTTTTTT
TRBV27	NA	NA	TRBJ2-7	CASSLSTTASYEQYF	TGTGCCAGCAGTTTAAGTACAACAGCTTCCTACGAGCAGTACTTC
TRBV28	TRBD2	NA	TRBJ2-1	CASSSPLAGAYNEQFF	TGTGCCAGCAGCTCCCCTCTAGCGGGAGCTTACAATGAGCAGTTCTTC
TRBV24-1	NA	NA	TRBJ1-2	CATSGQGNGYTF	TGTGCCACCAGTGGGCAGGGGAATGGCTACACCTTC
TRBV20-1	NA	NA	TRBJ1-1	CSASQSDLGNTEAFF	TGCAGTGCTAGTCAGTCCGACCTGGGGAACACTGAAGCTTTCTTT
TRBV2	TRBD2	once	TRBJ2-2	CASSKLAGVSTGELFF	TGTGCCAGCAGTAAACTAGCGGGAGTGAGCACCGGGGAGCTGTTTTTT
TRBV14	TRBD2	NA	TRBJ2-1	CASSQVPGQSSGRLFNEQFF	TGTGCCAGCAGCCAAGTCCCGGGACAGAGTAGCGGGAGGCTTTTCAATGAGCAGTTCTTC
TRBV10-1	TRBD2	few	TRBJ2-1	CASSESIRAGAYNEQFF	TGCGCCAGCAGTGAGTCAATTAGAGCGGGAGCCTACAATGAGCAGTTCTTC
TRBV5-1	NA	NA	TRBJ1-1	CASSSQGSEAFF	TGCGCCAGCAGCTCCCAGGGATCTGAAGCTTTCTTT
TRBV30	TRBD2	NA	TRBJ2-7	CAWTGEGPDEQYF	TGTGCCTGGACGGGGGAGGGCCCAGACGAGCAGTACTTC
TRBV21-1	NA	NA	TRBJ2-2	CASSGDYTGELFF	TGTGCCAGCAGCGGCGATTACACCGGGGAGCTGTTTTTT
TRBV15	NA	NA	TRBJ2-5	CATSGLAWVRETQYF	TGTGCCACCAGCGGTCTAGCTTGGGTTAGGGAGACCCAGTACTTC
TRBV24-1	TRBD1	NA	TRBJ2-6	CATSGTGSGGANVLTF	TGTGCCACCAGTGGGACAGGGTCTGGCGGGGCCAACGTCCTGACTTTC
TRBV3-1/TRBV3-2	NA	NA	TRBJ1-6	CASSQPPYQSPLHF	TGTGCCAGCAGCCAACCACCGTATCAGTCACCCCTCCACTTT